This T cell receptor (beta chain) was found in a study of blood T cell repertoires in COVID-19. As for the study in general: Whether acute or convalescent, the COVID-19 samples came from the United States, Italy and Spain. PBMCs, B-cell-depleted T cells, or T cells provided the cDNA or gDNA that made up the material.

In the study's own analysis: Amplification with reference gene primers provided the estimates of nucleated cell counts. TCRdb keeps only in-frame clones here, not all; method: immunoSEQ multiplex PCR. V, J and clone size were drawn from that table, and D and trimming were deduced from the DNA. The sample has about 70,000 clones, about 90% seen once; the top ten hold around 12%. V was pared by 2 bases and J by 3 bases, with 5 bases between. This CDR3 is 12 amino acids long. The V gene's germline CDR1 is MGHRA and CDR2 YSYEKL. The V and J genes are TRBV4-1 and TRBJ2-7; no reliable D call. This TCR was sampled from a human donor in a cohort sampled during active COVID-19. The sequenced sample was peripheral blood. CDR3 in amino acids: CASSQIGYEQYF. The CDR3 coding sequence is TGCGCCAGCAGCCAAATCGGCTACGAGCAGTACTTC.